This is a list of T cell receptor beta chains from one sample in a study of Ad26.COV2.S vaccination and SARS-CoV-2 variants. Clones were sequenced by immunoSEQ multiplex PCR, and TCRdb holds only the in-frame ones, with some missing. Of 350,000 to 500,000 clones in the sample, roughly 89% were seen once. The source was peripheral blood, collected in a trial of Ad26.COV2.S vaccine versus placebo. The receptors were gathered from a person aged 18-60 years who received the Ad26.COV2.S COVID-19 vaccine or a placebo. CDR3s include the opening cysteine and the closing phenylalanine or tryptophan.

CDR3 protein: CASSPYYDTSNQPQHF; V gene: TRBV3-1/TRBV3-2; J gene: TRBJ1-5
CDR3 protein: CASSLSPHDWAGVYEQFF; V gene: TRBV27; J gene: TRBJ2-1
CDR3 protein: CASSRGQGYEKLFF; V gene: TRBV28; J gene: TRBJ1-4
CDR3 protein: CASSQVATSGGQETQYF; V gene: TRBV3-1/TRBV3-2; J gene: TRBJ2-5
CDR3 protein: CASSLDRGDTQYF; V gene: TRBV5-4; J gene: TRBJ2-3
CDR3 protein: CARSFRVGSYEQYF; V gene: TRBV5-3; J gene: TRBJ2-7
CDR3 protein: CASSLRGFGKEGYEQYF; V gene: TRBV7-2; J gene: TRBJ2-7
CDR3 protein: CASSRRGAEKLFF; V gene: TRBV7-2; J gene: TRBJ1-4
CDR3 protein: CASSLAKGWRGQYEQYF; V gene: TRBV7-2; J gene: TRBJ2-7
CDR3 protein: CASNSLPAYGYTF; V gene: TRBV5-6; J gene: TRBJ1-2
CDR3 protein: CASIDRGTMNTEAFF; V gene: TRBV19; J gene: TRBJ1-1
CDR3 protein: CASSLLRQMNSPLHF; V gene: TRBV7-2; J gene: TRBJ1-6
CDR3 protein: CSVLRGVNTGELFF; V gene: TRBV29-1; J gene: TRBJ2-2
CDR3 protein: CASSLVGQGVGEKLFF; V gene: TRBV5-1; J gene: TRBJ1-4
CDR3 protein: CASSVDWATDTQYF; V gene: TRBV9; J gene: TRBJ2-3
CDR3 protein: CASSLFATNEKLFF; V gene: TRBV7-2; J gene: TRBJ1-4
CDR3 protein: CASSLGAGNTEAFF; V gene: TRBV5-1; J gene: TRBJ1-1
CDR3 protein: CAHTPRSGNTIYF; V gene: TRBV7-9; J gene: TRBJ1-3
CDR3 protein: CASSTRTDTGELFF; V gene: TRBV6-2/TRBV6-3; J gene: TRBJ2-2
CDR3 protein: CASSPGGAAYGYTF; V gene: TRBV9; J gene: TRBJ1-2
CDR3 protein: CASSGTGGGEQFF; V gene: TRBV7-9; J gene: TRBJ2-1
CDR3 protein: CAIRGPVTEAFF; V gene: TRBV10-3; J gene: TRBJ1-1
CDR3 protein: CASSRGTGGSRGLNTEAFF; V gene: TRBV5-1; J gene: TRBJ1-1
CDR3 protein: CASSMPQVRGYTF; V gene: TRBV19; J gene: TRBJ1-2
CDR3 protein: CATSRGLLGASSTLDTEAFF; V gene: TRBV15; J gene: TRBJ1-1
CDR3 protein: CASSPVTRTSNQPQHF; V gene: TRBV18; J gene: TRBJ1-5
CDR3 protein: CASSSFLPGQGRAEAFF; V gene: TRBV7-6; J gene: TRBJ1-1
CDR3 protein: CSVTGGVNTEAFF; V gene: TRBV29-1; J gene: TRBJ1-1
CDR3 protein: CASSTSGGGYTF; V gene: TRBV13; J gene: TRBJ1-2
CDR3 protein: CASSQWGTYNSPLHF; V gene: TRBV3-1/TRBV3-2; J gene: TRBJ1-6
CDR3 protein: CASSSNYDKDNSPLHF; V gene: TRBV6-2/TRBV6-3; J gene: TRBJ1-6
CDR3 protein: CASSTTGGAGANVLTF; V gene: TRBV7-6; J gene: TRBJ2-6
CDR3 protein: CASSISGELTDTQYF; V gene: TRBV6-5; J gene: TRBJ2-3
CDR3 protein: CASSTTGDMTNEKLFF; V gene: TRBV19; J gene: TRBJ1-4
CDR3 protein: CASSHRGYGYTF; V gene: TRBV6-2/TRBV6-3; J gene: TRBJ1-2
CDR3 protein: CASSSDSNYGYTF; V gene: TRBV7-9; J gene: TRBJ1-2
CDR3 protein: CASRTLNGPYEQFF; V gene: TRBV5-4; J gene: TRBJ2-1
CDR3 protein: CASSPRDRGNTEAFF; V gene: TRBV4-3; J gene: TRBJ1-1
CDR3 protein: CASSLVRVEAFF; V gene: TRBV12-3/TRBV12-4; J gene: TRBJ1-1
CDR3 protein: CASSSIRDRHTGELFF; V gene: TRBV6-6; J gene: TRBJ2-2
CDR3 protein: CASSLGLEQAGGQFF; V gene: TRBV13; J gene: TRBJ2-1
CDR3 protein: CASSQDPTGISTDTQYF; V gene: TRBV4-1; J gene: TRBJ2-3
CDR3 protein: CATDGPVGRRNTEAFF; V gene: TRBV28; J gene: TRBJ1-1